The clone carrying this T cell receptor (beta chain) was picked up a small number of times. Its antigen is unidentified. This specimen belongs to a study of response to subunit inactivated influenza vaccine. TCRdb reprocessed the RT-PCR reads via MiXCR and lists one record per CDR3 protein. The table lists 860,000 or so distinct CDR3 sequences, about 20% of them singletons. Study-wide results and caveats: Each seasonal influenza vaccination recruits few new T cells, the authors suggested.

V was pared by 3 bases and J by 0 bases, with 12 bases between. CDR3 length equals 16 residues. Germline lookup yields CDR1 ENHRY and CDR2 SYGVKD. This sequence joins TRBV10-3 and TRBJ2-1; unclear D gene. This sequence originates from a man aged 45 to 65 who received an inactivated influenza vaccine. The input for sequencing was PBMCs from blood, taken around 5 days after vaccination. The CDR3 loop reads CAISDRLSSSYNEQFF. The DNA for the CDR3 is TGTGCCATCAGTGATAGACTGTCGAGCTCCTACAATGAGCAGTTCTTC.